The clone carrying this T cell receptor (beta chain) was observed many times. What it binds is unknown. This sample was taken from a study of early T cells in non-severe SARS-CoV-2 infection. Study context: Sequencing used unsorted whole-blood bulk RNA, so chains lack pairing. Study-wide findings and caveats: VDJdb matches were skewed toward anti-spike CD8 T cell responses.

TCRdb analysed the 5' RACE reads with MiXCR anew, one entry per CDR3 protein. The table shows around 70,000 distinct CDR3 sequences, with 9% to 15% occurring only once. The length of the CDR3 is 12 residues. With 3 bases removed from V and 9 bases from J, the gap between germline ends came to 9 bases. Per germline, CDR1 MNHEY and CDR2 SMNVEV (reference sequence). The gene calls are TRBV27 and TRBJ2-1; possibly TRBD1 or TRBD2 for D (5 bases each). The receptor's source is an adult who was a healthcare worker with PCR-confirmed SARS-CoV-2 infection or an uninfected control (not recorded which). Sample: whole blood. This CDR3 is CASSLGGGEQFF. CDR3 DNA sequence: TGTGCCAGCAGTTTGGGTGGGGGTGAGCAGTTCTTC.